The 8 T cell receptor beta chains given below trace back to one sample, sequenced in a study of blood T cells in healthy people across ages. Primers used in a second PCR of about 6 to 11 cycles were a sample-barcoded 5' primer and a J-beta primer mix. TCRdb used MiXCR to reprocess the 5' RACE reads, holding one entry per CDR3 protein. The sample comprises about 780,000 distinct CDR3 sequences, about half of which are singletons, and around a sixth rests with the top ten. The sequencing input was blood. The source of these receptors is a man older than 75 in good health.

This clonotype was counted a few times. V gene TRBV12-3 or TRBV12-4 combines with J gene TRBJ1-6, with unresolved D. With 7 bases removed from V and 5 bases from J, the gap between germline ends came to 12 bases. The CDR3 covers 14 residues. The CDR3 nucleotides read TGTGCCAGCACCGACCGGGCTCATAATTCACCCCTCCACTTT. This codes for CASTDRAHNSPLHF.

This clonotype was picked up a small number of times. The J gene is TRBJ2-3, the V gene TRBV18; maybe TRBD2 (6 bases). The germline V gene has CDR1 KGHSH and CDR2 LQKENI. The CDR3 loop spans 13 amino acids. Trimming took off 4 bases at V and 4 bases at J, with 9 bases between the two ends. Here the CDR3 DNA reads TGTGCCAGCTCACGGGGACTTTCAGATACGCAGTATTTT. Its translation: CASSRGLSDTQYF.

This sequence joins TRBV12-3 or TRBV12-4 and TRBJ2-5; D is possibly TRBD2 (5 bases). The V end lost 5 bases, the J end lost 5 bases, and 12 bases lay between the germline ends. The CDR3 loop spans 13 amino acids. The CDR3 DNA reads TGTGCCAGCAGTAGTGACCTAGCTGAGACCCAGTACTTC. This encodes CASSSDLAETQYF.

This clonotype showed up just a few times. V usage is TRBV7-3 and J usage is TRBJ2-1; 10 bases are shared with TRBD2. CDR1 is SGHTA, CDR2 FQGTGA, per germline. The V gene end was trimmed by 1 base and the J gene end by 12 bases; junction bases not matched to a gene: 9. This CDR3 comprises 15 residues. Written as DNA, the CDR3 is TGTGCCAGCAGCTTAATAGCTAGCGGGGGAGGGCGGCAGTTCTTC. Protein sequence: CASSLIASGGGRQFF.

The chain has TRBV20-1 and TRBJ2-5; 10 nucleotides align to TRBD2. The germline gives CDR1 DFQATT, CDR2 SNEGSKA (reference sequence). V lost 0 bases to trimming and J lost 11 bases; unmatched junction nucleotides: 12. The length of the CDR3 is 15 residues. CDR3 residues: CSARDQGLALDEQYF. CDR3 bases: TGCAGTGCTAGAGATCAGGGACTAGCGTTGGATGAGCAGTACTTC.

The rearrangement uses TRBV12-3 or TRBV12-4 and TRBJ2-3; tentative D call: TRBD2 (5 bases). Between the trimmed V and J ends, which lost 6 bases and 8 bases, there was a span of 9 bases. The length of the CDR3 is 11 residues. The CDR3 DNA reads TGTGCCAGCAGCCGGACTCTTACGCAGTATTTT. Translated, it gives CASSRTLTQYF.

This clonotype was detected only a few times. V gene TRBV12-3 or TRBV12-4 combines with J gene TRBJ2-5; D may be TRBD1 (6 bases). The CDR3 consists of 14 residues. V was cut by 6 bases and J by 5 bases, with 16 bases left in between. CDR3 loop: CASSRGWGPETQYF. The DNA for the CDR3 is TGTGCCAGCAGCCGAGGATGGGGGCCTGAGACCCAGTACTTC.

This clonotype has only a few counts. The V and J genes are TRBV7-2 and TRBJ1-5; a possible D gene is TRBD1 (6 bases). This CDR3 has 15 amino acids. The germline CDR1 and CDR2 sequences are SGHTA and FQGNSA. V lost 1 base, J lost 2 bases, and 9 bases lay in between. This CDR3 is CASSLDRAGNQPQHF. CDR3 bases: TGTGCCAGCAGCTTAGACAGGGCTGGCAATCAGCCCCAGCATTTT.